These 11 T cell receptor beta chains originate from one sample sequenced in a study of T-cell memory formation after mild COVID-19. One entry per CDR3 protein results from TCRdb running MiXCR on the 5' RACE reads. The table has around 300,000 distinct CDR3 sequences, about 13% seen once. The sequenced material came from PBMCs or a T cell subset sorted from them (not recorded which). The origin of the receptors is a man between 18 and 35 years old who had mild COVID-19 (a few samples of this study predate the infection). Cell type and time point are not known.

This clonotype was seen many times. The chain has TRBV4-3 and TRBJ2-1; D may match TRBD1 or TRBD2 (5 bases each). The V end was cut by 0 bases, the J end by 8 bases, with 20 bases between. The germline V gene has CDR1 LGHNA and CDR2 YSLEER. The CDR3 is made up of 17 amino acids. For the CDR3, the DNA is TGCGCCAGCAGCCAAGATCCCCCGGGACCGCCATTGGATGAGCAGTTCTTC. The encoded protein is CASSQDPPGPPLDEQFF.

This clonotype was observed a handful of times. Here the CDR3 reads CASSQMPDRGNEQYF. CDR3 nucleotides: TGTGCCAGCAGCCAAATGCCGGACAGGGGCAACGAGCAGTACTTC. V gene TRBV3-1 combines with J gene TRBJ2-7; 9 nucleotides agree with TRBD1. The CDR3 spans 15 residues. The V segment lost 2 bases and the J segment 5 bases; nucleotides outside the gene matches: 7. Germline CDR1 and CDR2: LGHDT and YNNKEL (reference sequence).

V is TRBV5-1 and J is TRBJ2-1, with TRBD1 matching over 7 bases. V lost 4 bases to trimming and J lost 5 bases; unmatched junction nucleotides: 6. In germline, CDR1 is SGHRS, CDR2 YFSETQ. The CDR3 sequence is 14 residues long. The chain's CDR3 is CASSRGQPNNEQFF. Written as DNA, the CDR3 is TGCGCCAGCAGCAGGGGACAGCCCAACAATGAGCAGTTCTTC.

V and J are TRBV29-1 and TRBJ1-4; D remains unclear. Germline CDR1 reads SQVTM; CDR2 reads ANQGSEA. Trimming cost V 5 bases and J 5 bases, with 18 bases left between them. The CDR3 runs to 15 residues. The CDR3 sequence is CSVSRLGEANEKLFF. CDR3 bases: TGCAGCGTTTCCCGTCTCGGGGAGGCAAATGAAAAACTGTTTTTT. Combining the CDR3 with reference TRBV29-1 and TRBJ1-4 gives the whole variable domain SAVISQKPSRDICQRGTSLTIQCQVDSQVTMMFWYRQQPGQSLTLIATANQGSEATYESGFVIDKFPISRPNLTFSTLTVSNMSPEDSSIYLCSVSRLGEANEKLFFGSGTQLSVL.

In this sample, this clonotype turned up a few times. The chain is built from TRBV6-6 and TRBJ2-4; D possibly corresponds to TRBD2 (5 bases). Germline-derived CDR1 and CDR2 are MNHNY and SVGAGI (reference sequence). V lost 7 bases, J lost 0 bases, and 10 bases lay in between. CDR3 length: 14 residues. The CDR3 coding sequence is TGTGCCAGCACCCGCGGGCTAGCCAAAAACATTCAGTACTTC. Translating gives CASTRGLAKNIQYF.

The chain carries TRBV12-3 or TRBV12-4 and TRBJ1-6; no reliable D call. The CDR3 totals 14 residues. V was trimmed by 2 bases and J by 8 bases, leaving 10 bases between them. The CDR3 loop reads CASSLNPRYSPLHF. CDR3 DNA: TGTGCCAGCAGTTTAAATCCGCGTTATTCACCCCTCCACTTT.

This clonotype was detected ten times or more. V and J are TRBV18 and TRBJ2-1; 7 positions agree with TRBD2. After removal of 3 bases from V and 9 bases from J, the junction contained 8 bases not matched to a gene. The length of the CDR3 is 14 residues. The germline V gene encodes CDR1 KGHSH and CDR2 LQKENI. This CDR3 reads CASSPVSGEVEQFF. For the CDR3, the DNA is TGTGCCAGCTCACCCGTCAGCGGGGAAGTTGAGCAGTTCTTC.

This clonotype has a count of ten or more. The chain is built from TRBV28 and TRBJ2-7, with TRBD2 as a possible D gene (5 bases). Germline V gene sequence: CDR1 MDHEN, CDR2 SYDVKM. This CDR3 is built from 13 residues. The ends were cut back, 5 bases at V and 6 bases at J, with 14 bases in the middle. The DNA of the CDR3 is TGTGCCAGCAGTAGGACTCCGCCTGGCGAGCAGTACGTC. This gives the protein CASSRTPPGEQYV.

This clonotype was counted at least ten times. The chain has TRBV12-3 or TRBV12-4 and TRBJ2-5; D is perhaps TRBD2 (6 bases). This CDR3 spans 15 amino acids. V was trimmed by 0 bases and J by 4 bases, leaving 12 bases between them. The CDR3 region has the DNA TGTGCCAGCAGTTTAGCTCTTCACGGGGGAGAGACCCAGTACTTC. Translation gives CASSLALHGGETQYF.

The V and J genes are TRBV11-2 and TRBJ1-1; no firm D call. Trimming cost V 7 bases and J 1 base, with 10 bases left between them. This CDR3 has 13 amino acids. Germline-derived CDR1 and CDR2 are SGHAT and FQNNGV. CDR3 nucleotide sequence: TGTGCCAGCAAATCCCCAGCGAACACTGAAGCTTTCTTT. Translating gives CASKSPANTEAFF.

This clonotype was found a few times. The J gene is TRBJ1-6, the V gene TRBV6-1, with D uncertain. The germline V and J ends were trimmed by 6 bases and 8 bases, with 8 bases remaining between them. Germline V gene sequence: CDR1 MNHNS, CDR2 SASEGT. The CDR3 has 12 amino acids. DNA for the CDR3: TGTGCCAGCAGGCCTCCGGATTCACCCCTCCACTTT. The encoded protein is CASRPPDSPLHF.